Listed here are 26 T cell receptor beta chains from one sample, sequenced in a study of blood T cell repertoires in COVID-19. The repertoire was sequenced with immunoSEQ multiplex PCR; TCRdb's copy has only in-frame clones and lacks some. The sample records about 25,000 clones, around 81% being singletons. The sample taken for sequencing was peripheral blood. The receptors derive from a man in his 70s with acute or convalescent COVID-19.

The chain is built from TRBV19 and TRBJ1-2, with 9 bases lining up with TRBD1. After removal of 1 base from V and 3 bases from J, the junction contained 6 bases not matched to a gene. The CDR3 is made up of 16 amino acids. Per the germline V gene, CDR1 is LNHDA and CDR2 is SQIVND (reference sequence). This CDR3 is CASSIVGTGSDYGYTF. In nucleotides, the CDR3 is TGTGCCAGTAGTATAGTTGGGACAGGGTCCGACTATGGCTACACCTTC.

V gene TRBV19 combines with J gene TRBJ1-2; D is unresolved. Germline V gene sequence: CDR1 LNHDA, CDR2 SQIVND (reference sequence). The CDR3 sequence is 14 residues long. The ends were cut back, 2 bases at V and 1 base at J, with 8 bases in the middle. The CDR3 loop is CASSITRNNYGYTF. The CDR3 DNA follows: TGTGCCAGTAGTATAACCAGGAATAACTATGGCTACACCTTC.

J is TRBJ2-3 and V is TRBV10-3; 12 bases agree with TRBD2. CDR3 size: 16 residues. Germline CDR1 ENHRY, CDR2 SYGVKD. V lost 7 bases to trimming and J lost 3 bases; unmatched junction nucleotides: 8. The CDR3 DNA is TGTGCCATCACCTCTAGCGGGGGGGCCCGGACAGATACGCAGTATTTT. Protein sequence: CAITSSGGARTDTQYF.

The rearrangement links TRBV6-7 to TRBJ1-3; D not resolved. TRBV6-7 is sorted into the ORF group, with uncertain function. Trimming removed 7 bases at V and 4 bases at J, with 20 bases between. The CDR3 covers 16 residues. The CDR3 DNA reads as TGTGCCAGCACCAAGTACCGGGGTCTAGACGGAAACACCATATATTTT. It encodes CASTKYRGLDGNTIYF.

The rearrangement joins TRBV6-5 to TRBJ1-1; D remains ambiguous. V was trimmed by 4 bases and J by 2 bases, leaving 8 bases between them. The CDR3 contains 13 residues. The germline gives CDR1 MNHEY, CDR2 SVGAGI. As DNA, the CDR3 is TGTGCCAGCAGTTCATTAGTCAACACTGAAGCTTTCTTT. This encodes CASSSLVNTEAFF.

The chain couples TRBV6-5 to TRBJ2-1, with 14 bases lining up with TRBD2. Germline assignment: CDR1 MNHEY and CDR2 SVGAGI. After removal of 6 bases from V and 6 bases from J, the junction contained 4 bases not matched to a gene. The CDR3 sequence is 15 residues long. In DNA form, the CDR3 reads TGTGCCAGCAGGGGGACTAGCGGGAGATTCAATGAGCAGTTCTTC. Its translation is CASRGTSGRFNEQFF.

V and J are TRBV5-4 and TRBJ1-1, with TRBD1 matching 8 bases. V gave up 4 bases and J gave up 1 base; unmatched junction bases: 12. Germline values: CDR1 SGHNT, CDR2 YYREEE (reference sequence). CDR3 length: 17 residues. CDR3 sequence: CASSLATLQGGNTEAFF. In DNA form, the CDR3 reads TGTGCCAGCAGCCTCGCGACTTTACAGGGGGGGAACACTGAAGCTTTCTTT.

The rearrangement joins TRBV6-5 to TRBJ2-1; 8 positions match TRBD1. The CDR3 length is 14 residues. J lost 6 bases, V lost 6 bases, and 7 bases had no gene match. Germline V gene lookup returns CDR1 MNHEY and CDR2 SVGAGI. The DNA of the CDR3 is TGTGCCAGCAGGACGGACAGGGTAATCAATGAGCAGTTCTTC. Residues: CASRTDRVINEQFF.

V is TRBV3-1 (or the pseudogene TRBV3-2) and J is TRBJ1-5; weak D call: TRBD1 (5 bases). The CDR3 is 15 amino acids. Germline-derived CDR1 and CDR2 are LGHDT and YNNKEL (reference sequence). V was clipped by 4 bases and J by 0 bases, with 10 bases between them. Here the CDR3 reads CASSLGHYSNQPQHF. CDR3 sequence (DNA): TGTGCCAGCAGCCTTGGACATTATAGCAATCAGCCCCAGCATTTT.

V gene TRBV2 combines with J gene TRBJ2-7; 8 nucleotides align to TRBD1. This CDR3 is built from 16 residues. The germline gives CDR1 SNHLY, CDR2 FYNNEI. After removal of 3 bases from V and 2 bases from J, the junction contained 9 bases not matched to a gene. The CDR3 DNA reads as TGTGCCAGCAGTGAGTTCGGGCAGGGGGCGGCCTACGAGCAGTACTTC. Translating gives CASSEFGQGAAYEQYF.

The chain combines TRBV4-1 with TRBJ1-2, with D unclear. This CDR3 region has 17 residues. Germline assignment: CDR1 MGHRA and CDR2 YSYEKL. V was cut by 0 bases and J by 4 bases, with 18 bases left in between. The DNA for the CDR3 is TGCGCCAGCAGCCAAGATCTAGCTCGCGCAGCTGGCTATGGCTACACCTTC. Translating gives CASSQDLARAAGYGYTF.

The chain combines TRBV9 with TRBJ1-4; D remains unclear. V dropped 4 bases and J dropped 2 bases, with 9 bases sitting between them. Per germline, CDR1 SGDLS and CDR2 YYNGEE. CDR3 length: 14 amino acids. The CDR3 sequence: CASSRDGTNEKLFF. The CDR3 DNA is TGTGCCAGCAGCCGCGACGGGACTAATGAAAAACTGTTTTTT.

The rearrangement uses TRBV7-3 and TRBJ2-3; TRBD2 matches at 9 bases. J lost 4 bases, V lost 3 bases, and 2 bases had no gene match. CDR1 and CDR2 (germline): SGHTA, FQGTGA. The length of the CDR3 is 14 residues. DNA for the CDR3: TGTGCCAGCAGCTTTAGCGGGGGCCCAGATACGCAGTATTTT. Its translation is CASSFSGGPDTQYF.

This clone is a singleton in its sample. The CDR3 loop is CAWSRGGSGETQYF. The CDR3 DNA reads as TGTGCCTGGAGTCGGGGAGGGTCGGGGGAGACCCAGTACTTC. The chain carries TRBV30 and TRBJ2-5; 7 bases match TRBD2. This CDR3 is 14 amino acids long. CDR1 GTSNPN and CDR2 SVGIG come from the germline V gene (reference sequence). V lost 2 bases and J lost 5; bases outside the gene matches: 8.

The chain combines TRBV6-5 with TRBJ2-1; 11 bases are shared with TRBD2. V dropped 5 bases and J dropped 8; count of bases not matched to a gene: 8. There are 15 residues in the CDR3. Germline values: CDR1 MNHEY, CDR2 SVGAGI. CDR3: CASSPFSGGAYEQFF. The DNA for the CDR3 is TGTGCCAGCAGTCCTTTTAGCGGGGGGGCTTATGAGCAGTTCTTC.

The chain combines TRBV6-5 with TRBJ1-1; TRBD1 aligns across 8 bases. The ends lost 7 bases at V and 10 bases at J; junction bases unmatched: 8. The CDR3 runs to 12 residues. Germline values: CDR1 MNHEY, CDR2 SVGAGI. CDR3 region: CASTRTGFGAFF. CDR3 DNA sequence: TGTGCCAGCACCCGGACAGGGTTTGGAGCTTTCTTT.

This clone was counted a few times. The chain uses TRBV5-4 and TRBJ2-2; 14 bases align to TRBD2. In germline, CDR1 is SGHNT, CDR2 YYREEE (reference sequence). CDR3 length: 16 residues. V lost 9 bases, J lost 1 base, and 5 bases stayed unmatched. CDR3 nucleotide sequence: TGTGCCATCCCCGGACTAGCGGGGGGGAACACCGGGGAGCTGTTTTTT. This translates into CAIPGLAGGNTGELFF.

The chain combines TRBV29-1 with TRBJ1-3; D uncertain. V lost 6 bases to trimming and J lost 6 bases, with 18 bases between them. Germline loops: CDR1 SQVTM, CDR2 ANQGSEA. The CDR3 is 14 amino acids. For the CDR3, the DNA is TGCAGCGTGGCGGCCCGGGGAGATACAAACACCATATATTTT. This gives the protein CSVAARGDTNTIYF.

V and J are TRBV18 and TRBJ2-5; 7 bases fit TRBD1. CDR1 is KGHSH and CDR2 is LQKENI in the germline V gene. The CDR3 covers 14 residues. Trimming cost V 6 bases and J 2 bases; bases outside gene matches: 6. The CDR3 protein is CASSRQGTQETQYF. The CDR3 DNA reads TGTGCCAGCTCCCGACAGGGAACACAAGAGACCCAGTACTTC. Full variable domain (missing parts from reference TRBV18 and TRBJ2-5): NAGVMQNPRHLVRRRGQEARLRCSPMKGHSHVYWYRQLPEEGLKFMVYLQKENIIDESGMPKERFSAEFPKEGPSILRIQQVVRGDSAAYFCASSRQGTQETQYFGPGTRLLVL.

The DNA of the CDR3 is TGTGCCATCAGTTCAATGACTAGCGGGAGACAGCCCGGGGAGCTGTTTTTT. Protein product: CAISSMTSGRQPGELFF. The rearrangement joins TRBV10-3 to TRBJ2-2; 12 positions match TRBD2. Looked up from germline, CDR1 is ENHRY and CDR2 is SYGVKD. J lost 6 bases, V lost 5 bases, and 10 bases had no gene match. This CDR3 comprises 17 residues.

CDR3 loop: CASSPRTGNQPQHF. The CDR3 region has the DNA TGTGCCAGCAGCCCTAGGACGGGGAATCAGCCCCAGCATTTT. The chain carries TRBV5-8 and TRBJ1-5; D call uncertain. With 4 bases removed from V and 4 bases from J, the gap between germline ends came to 12 bases. CDR1 is SGHTS, CDR2 YDEGEE, per germline. This CDR3 spans 14 amino acids. The entire variable domain, with the rest obtained from reference TRBV5-8 and TRBJ1-5, is as follows: EAGVTQSPTHLIKTRGQQATLRCSPISGHTSVYWYQQALGLGLQFLLWYDEGEERNRGNFPPRFSGRQFPNYSSELNVNALELEDSALYLCASSPRTGNQPQHFGDGTRLSIL.

The rearrangement uses TRBV6-5 and TRBJ2-1; TRBD2 matches at 10 bases. The germline V gene has CDR1 MNHEY and CDR2 SVGAGI. V gave up 8 bases and J gave up 7 bases; unmatched junction bases: 8. This CDR3 comprises 14 residues. CDR3 nucleotide sequence: TGTGCCAGCTTGATAGCGGGGGGAAGGAATGAGCAGTTCTTC. This gives the protein CASLIAGGRNEQFF.

This chain joins TRBV13 and TRBJ2-5; no clear D. V was trimmed by 2 bases and J by 3 bases, leaving 10 bases between them. Germline V gene data show CDR1 as PRHDT and CDR2 as FYEKMQ (reference sequence). This CDR3 has 14 residues. The CDR3 loop is CASSLWLAEETQYF. CDR3 DNA: TGTGCCAGCAGCTTATGGCTGGCAGAAGAGACCCAGTACTTC.

J is TRBJ1-5 and V is TRBV6-1; D uncertain. The germline CDR1 and CDR2 sequences are MNHNS and SASEGT. Trimming shortened V by 0 bases and J by 5 bases, and 11 bases separated the two germline ends. The CDR3 loop spans 15 amino acids. CDR3 in amino acids: CASSEAWSRDQPQHF. The CDR3 DNA follows: TGTGCCAGCAGTGAAGCGTGGAGTCGGGATCAGCCCCAGCATTTT.

This CDR3 is CASSGTVGNTIYF. The CDR3 nucleotides are TGTGCCAGTAGCGGGACAGTCGGAAACACCATATATTTT. J is TRBJ1-3 and V is TRBV19; 7 positions match TRBD1. Per the germline V gene, CDR1 is LNHDA and CDR2 is SQIVND (reference sequence). The CDR3 length is 13 residues. V dropped 6 bases and J dropped 4; count of bases not matched to a gene: 3.

V usage is TRBV18 and J usage is TRBJ1-5, with D hard to call. The germline V and J ends were trimmed by 3 bases and 6 bases, with 6 bases remaining between them. CDR3 size: 12 residues. CDR1 and CDR2 from the germline V gene are KGHSH and LQKENI. CDR3: CASSPSGQPQHF. DNA of the CDR3: TGTGCCAGCTCACCCTCGGGTCAGCCCCAGCATTTT.